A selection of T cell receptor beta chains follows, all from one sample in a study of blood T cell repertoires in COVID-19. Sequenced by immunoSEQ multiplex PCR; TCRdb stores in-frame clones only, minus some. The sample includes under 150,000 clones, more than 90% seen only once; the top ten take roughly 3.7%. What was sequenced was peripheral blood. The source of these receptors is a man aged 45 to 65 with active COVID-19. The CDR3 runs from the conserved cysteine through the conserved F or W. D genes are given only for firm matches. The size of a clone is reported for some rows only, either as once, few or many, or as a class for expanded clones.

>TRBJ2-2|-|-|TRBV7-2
TGTGCCAGCAGCCCCCGCAGGGCGAACACCGGGGAGCTGTTTTTT
CASSPRRANTGELFF
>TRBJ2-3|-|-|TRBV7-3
TGTGCCAGCAGCTTAACGGGGGGTTCAGATACGCAGTATTTT
CASSLTGGSDTQYF
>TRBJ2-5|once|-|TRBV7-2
TGTGCCAGCAGCTCCCGACAGCAAGAGACCCAGTACTTC
CASSSRQQETQYF
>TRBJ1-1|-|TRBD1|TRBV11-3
TGTGCCAGCAGCCCTGGACAGGGTTCCACGAACACTGAAGCTTTCTTT
CASSPGQGSTNTEAFF
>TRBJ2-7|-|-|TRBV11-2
TGTGCCAGCAGCTTGGCGGAGATCTCCTACGAGCAGTACTTC
CASSLAEISYEQYF
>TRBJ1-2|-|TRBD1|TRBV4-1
TGCGCCAGCAGCCAAGCTCGGGACAGGGCAATTGGCTACACCTTC
CASSQARDRAIGYTF
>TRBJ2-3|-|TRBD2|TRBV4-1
TGCGCCAGCAGCGACCTAGCGGGGGCCACAGATACGCAGTATTTT
CASSDLAGATDTQYF
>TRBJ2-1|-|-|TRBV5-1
TGCGCCAGCAGCTCAACCACAGGCTCCTACAATGAGCAGTTCTTC
CASSSTTGSYNEQFF
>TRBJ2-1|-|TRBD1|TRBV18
TGTGCCAGCTCACCGAATCCAGGGGGCTACAATGAGCAGTTCTTC
CASSPNPGGYNEQFF
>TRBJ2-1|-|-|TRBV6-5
TGTGCCAGCAGGGGGCTAGCGCCTTACAATGAGCAGTTCTTC
CASRGLAPYNEQFF
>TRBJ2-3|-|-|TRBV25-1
TGTGCCAGCAGTGGTCGGGAACTTCGCACAGATACGCAGTATTTT
CASSGRELRTDTQYF